This T cell receptor beta chain was documented in a study of T cell responses to AZD1222 COVID-19 vaccine. As concerns this clone: Its antigen remains unknown.

Germline V CDR1 and CDR2: SGDLS, YYNGEE. The CDR3 loop spans 15 amino acids. V lost 2 bases and J 9 bases, leaving 20 bases between the germline ends. Study results and caveats: Every sample of the repertoires postdated the peak T cell response. At study baseline, merely roughly 6 AZD1222 recipients were seropositive.

Assay used: immunoSEQ multiplex PCR; TCRdb lists only in-frame clones, some missing. The sample gives 140,000 to 150,000 clones, 93% of which show up once; under 6.5% is in the top ten. The source of this sequence is an adult in good health. V and J are TRBV9 and TRBJ2-5; D might be TRBD2 (6 bases). Source: peripheral blood, taken on day 0 of AZD1222 vaccination. In DNA form, the CDR3 reads TGTGCCAGCAGCGTTAGCGGAAGAATCCAGAATGCCCAGTACTTC. This codes for CASSVSGRIQNAQYF. Together with reference TRBV9 and TRBJ2-5, the CDR3 gives the full variable domain: DSGVTQTPKHLITATGQRVTLRCSPRSGDLSVYWYQQSLDQGLQFLIQYYNGEERAKGNILERFSAQQFPDLHSELNLSSLELGDSALYFCASSVSGRIQNAQYFGPGTRLLVL.